This T cell receptor beta chain was identified in a study of blood T cell repertoires in COVID-19. Profiling relied on immunoSEQ multiplex PCR, and the TCRdb table lists in-frame clones only, not all of them. The data contain 250,000 to 350,000 clones, less than 85% of them singletons. Germline lookup yields CDR1 MNHEY and CDR2 SMNVEV (reference sequence). CDR3 length: 16 amino acids. V dropped 5 bases and J dropped 7; count of bases not matched to a gene: 10. This TCR was recovered from a human donor with COVID-19, enrolled during active disease. The donor label of this sample is uncertain. The J gene is TRBJ1-4, the V gene TRBV27; TRBD1 agrees at 10 bases. The material sequenced was peripheral blood. CDR3 DNA: TGTGCCAGCAGTCCCAGGACAGGGGGATGGGGTGAAAAACTGTTTTTT. Its protein is CASSPRTGGWGEKLFF. The whole variable domain, filled in from reference TRBV27 and TRBJ1-4, reads EAQVTQNPRYLITVTGKKLTVTCSQNMNHEYMSWYRQDPGLGLRQIYYSMNVEVTDKGDVPEGYKVSRKEKRNFPLILESPSPNQTSLYFCASSPRTGGWGEKLFFGSGTQLSVL.